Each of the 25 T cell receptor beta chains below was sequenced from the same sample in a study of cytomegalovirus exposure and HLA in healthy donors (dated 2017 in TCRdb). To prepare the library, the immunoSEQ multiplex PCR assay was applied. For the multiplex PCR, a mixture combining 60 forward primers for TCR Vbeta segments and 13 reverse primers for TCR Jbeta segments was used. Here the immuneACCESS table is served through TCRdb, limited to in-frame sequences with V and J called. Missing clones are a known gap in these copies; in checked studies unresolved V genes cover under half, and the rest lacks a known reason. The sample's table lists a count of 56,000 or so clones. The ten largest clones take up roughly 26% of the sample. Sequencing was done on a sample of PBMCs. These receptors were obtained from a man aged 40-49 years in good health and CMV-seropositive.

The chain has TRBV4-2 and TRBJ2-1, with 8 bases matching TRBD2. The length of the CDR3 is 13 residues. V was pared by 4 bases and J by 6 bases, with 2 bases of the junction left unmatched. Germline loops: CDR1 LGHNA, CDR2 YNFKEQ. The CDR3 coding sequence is TGTGCCAGCAGCCTGGGACTAGTCAATGAGCAGTTCTTC. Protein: CASSLGLVNEQFF.

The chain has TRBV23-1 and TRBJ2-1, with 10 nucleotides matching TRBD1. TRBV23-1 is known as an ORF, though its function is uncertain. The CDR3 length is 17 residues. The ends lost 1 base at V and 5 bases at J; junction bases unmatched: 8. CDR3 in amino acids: CASSQLGQGCLHNEQFF. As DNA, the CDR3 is TGCGCCAGCAGTCAATTGGGACAGGGGTGTTTGCACAATGAGCAGTTCTTC.

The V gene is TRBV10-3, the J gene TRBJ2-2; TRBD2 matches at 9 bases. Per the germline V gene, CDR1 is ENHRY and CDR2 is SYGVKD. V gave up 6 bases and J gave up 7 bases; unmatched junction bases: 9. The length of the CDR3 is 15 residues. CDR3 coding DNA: TGTGCCATCAGCTCACTAGCGGGTCGAGACGGGGAGCTGTTTTTT. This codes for CAISSLAGRDGELFF.

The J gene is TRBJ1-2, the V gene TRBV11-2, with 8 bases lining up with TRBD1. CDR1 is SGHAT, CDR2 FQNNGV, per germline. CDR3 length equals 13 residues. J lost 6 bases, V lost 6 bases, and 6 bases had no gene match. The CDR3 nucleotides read TGTGCCAGCAGTAGGGGACAGGAGGATGGCTACACCTTC. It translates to CASSRGQEDGYTF.

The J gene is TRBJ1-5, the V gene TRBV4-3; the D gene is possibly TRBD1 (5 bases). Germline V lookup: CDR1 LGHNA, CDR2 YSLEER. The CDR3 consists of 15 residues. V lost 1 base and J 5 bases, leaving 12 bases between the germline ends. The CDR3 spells CASSQVLRADQPQHF. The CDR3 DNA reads TGCGCCAGCAGCCAAGTCCTCAGGGCGGATCAGCCCCAGCATTTT.

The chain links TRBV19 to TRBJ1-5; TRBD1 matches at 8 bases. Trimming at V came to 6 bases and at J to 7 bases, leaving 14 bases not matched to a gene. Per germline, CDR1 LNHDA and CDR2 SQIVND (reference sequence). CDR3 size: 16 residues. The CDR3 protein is CASRVSTGDLWQPQHF. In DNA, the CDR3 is TGTGCCAGTAGGGTCTCGACAGGGGACCTTTGGCAGCCCCAGCATTTT.

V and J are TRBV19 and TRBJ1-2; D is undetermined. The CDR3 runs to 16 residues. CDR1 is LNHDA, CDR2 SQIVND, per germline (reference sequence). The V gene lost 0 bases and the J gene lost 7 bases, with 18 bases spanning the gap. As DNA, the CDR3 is TGTGCCAGTAGTATAGATTTCTGGCGGAGAGAAGCTGGCTACACCTTC. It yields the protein CASSIDFWRREAGYTF.

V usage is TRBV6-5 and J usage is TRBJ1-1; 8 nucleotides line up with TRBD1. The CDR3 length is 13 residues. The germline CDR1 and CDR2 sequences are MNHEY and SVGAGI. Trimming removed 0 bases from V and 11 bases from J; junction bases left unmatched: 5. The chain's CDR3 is CASSYSRTGRAFF. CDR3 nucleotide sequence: TGTGCCAGCAGTTACTCGCGGACAGGGCGTGCTTTCTTT.

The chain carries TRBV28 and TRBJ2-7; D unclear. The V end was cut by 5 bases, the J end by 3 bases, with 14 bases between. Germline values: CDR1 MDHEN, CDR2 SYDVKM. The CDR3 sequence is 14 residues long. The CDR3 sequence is CASSHPGPNYEQYF. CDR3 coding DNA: TGTGCCAGCAGTCACCCTGGGCCGAACTACGAGCAGTACTTC.

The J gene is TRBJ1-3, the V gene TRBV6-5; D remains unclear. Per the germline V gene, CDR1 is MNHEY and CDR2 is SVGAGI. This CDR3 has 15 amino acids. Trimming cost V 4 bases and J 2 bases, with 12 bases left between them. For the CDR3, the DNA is TGTGCCAGCAGTTGGGCGACGGCTACTGGAAACACCATATATTTT. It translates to CASSWATATGNTIYF.

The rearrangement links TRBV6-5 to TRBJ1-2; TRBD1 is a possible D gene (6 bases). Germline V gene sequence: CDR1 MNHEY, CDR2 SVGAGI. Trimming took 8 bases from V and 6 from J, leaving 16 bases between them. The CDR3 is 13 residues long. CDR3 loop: CASSFAQGDGYTF. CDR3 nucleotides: TGTGCCAGCTCCTTTGCACAGGGAGATGGCTACACCTTC.

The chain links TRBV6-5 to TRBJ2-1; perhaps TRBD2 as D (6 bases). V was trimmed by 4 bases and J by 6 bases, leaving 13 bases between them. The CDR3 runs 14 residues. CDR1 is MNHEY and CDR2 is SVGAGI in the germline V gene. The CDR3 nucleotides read TGTGCCAGCAGTTGGAGGCTAGCGAGCAATGAGCAGTTCTTC. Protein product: CASSWRLASNEQFF.

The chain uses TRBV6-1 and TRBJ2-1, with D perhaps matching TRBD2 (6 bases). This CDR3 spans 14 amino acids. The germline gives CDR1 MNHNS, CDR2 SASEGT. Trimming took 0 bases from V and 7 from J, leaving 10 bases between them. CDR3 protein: CASSEAGGTNEQFF. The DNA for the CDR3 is TGTGCCAGCAGTGAAGCGGGCGGGACTAATGAGCAGTTCTTC.

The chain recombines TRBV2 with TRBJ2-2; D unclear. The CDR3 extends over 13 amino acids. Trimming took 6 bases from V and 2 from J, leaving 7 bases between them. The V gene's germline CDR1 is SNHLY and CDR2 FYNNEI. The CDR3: CASSTKNTGELFF. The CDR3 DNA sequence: TGTGCCAGCAGCACTAAAAACACCGGGGAGCTGTTTTTT.

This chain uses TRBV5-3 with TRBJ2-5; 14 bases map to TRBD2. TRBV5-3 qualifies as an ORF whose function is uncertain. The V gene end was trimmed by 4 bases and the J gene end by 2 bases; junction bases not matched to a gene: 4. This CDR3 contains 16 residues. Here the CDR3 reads CARSPGTSGGQETQYF. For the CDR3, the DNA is TGTGCCAGAAGCCCTGGGACTAGCGGGGGACAAGAGACCCAGTACTTC.

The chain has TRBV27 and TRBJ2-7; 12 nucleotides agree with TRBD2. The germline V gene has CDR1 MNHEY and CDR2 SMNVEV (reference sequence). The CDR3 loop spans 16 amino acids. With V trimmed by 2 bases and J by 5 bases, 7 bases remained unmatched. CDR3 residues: CASSLLSSGRAHEQYF. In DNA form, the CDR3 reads TGTGCCAGCAGTTTACTCTCTAGCGGGAGGGCTCACGAGCAGTACTTC.

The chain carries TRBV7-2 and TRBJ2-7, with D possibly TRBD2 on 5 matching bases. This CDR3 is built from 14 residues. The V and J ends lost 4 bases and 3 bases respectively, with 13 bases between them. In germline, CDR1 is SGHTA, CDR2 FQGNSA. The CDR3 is CASSSSSRLYEQYF. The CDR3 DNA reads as TGTGCCAGCAGCTCGTCTAGCCGCCTCTACGAGCAGTACTTC.

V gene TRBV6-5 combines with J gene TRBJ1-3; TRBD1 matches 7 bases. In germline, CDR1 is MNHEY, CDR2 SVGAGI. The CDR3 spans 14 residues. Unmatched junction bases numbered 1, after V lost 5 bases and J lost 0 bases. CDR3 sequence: CASSPGGSGNTIYF. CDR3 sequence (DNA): TGTGCCAGCAGTCCAGGGGGCTCTGGAAACACCATATATTTT.

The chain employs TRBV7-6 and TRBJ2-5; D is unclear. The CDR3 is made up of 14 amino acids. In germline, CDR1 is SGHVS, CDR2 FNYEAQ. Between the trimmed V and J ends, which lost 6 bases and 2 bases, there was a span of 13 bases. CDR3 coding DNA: TGTGCCAGCAGTCCGACTTACAAACAAGAGACCCAGTACTTC. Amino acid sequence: CASSPTYKQETQYF.

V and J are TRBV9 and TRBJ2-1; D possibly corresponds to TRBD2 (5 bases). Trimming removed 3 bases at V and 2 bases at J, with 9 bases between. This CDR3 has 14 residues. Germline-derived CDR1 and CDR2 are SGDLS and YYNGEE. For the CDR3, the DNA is TGTGCCAGCAGCGCCAGCGGTACCTACAATGAGCAGTTCTTC. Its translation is CASSASGTYNEQFF.

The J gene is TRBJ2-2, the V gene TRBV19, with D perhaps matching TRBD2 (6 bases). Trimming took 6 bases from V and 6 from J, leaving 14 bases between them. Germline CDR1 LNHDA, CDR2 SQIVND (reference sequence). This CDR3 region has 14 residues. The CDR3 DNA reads TGTGCCAGTAGGGGGGAGGCCCGGGCCGGGGAGCTGTTTTTT. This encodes CASRGEARAGELFF.

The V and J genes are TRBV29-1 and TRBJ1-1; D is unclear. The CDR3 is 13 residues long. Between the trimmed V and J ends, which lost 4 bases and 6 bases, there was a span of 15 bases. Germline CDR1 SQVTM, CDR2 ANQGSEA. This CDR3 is CSVVGNGEAEAFF. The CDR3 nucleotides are TGCAGCGTTGTCGGGAATGGAGAGGCTGAAGCTTTCTTT. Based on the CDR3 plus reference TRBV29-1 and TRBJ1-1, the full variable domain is SAVISQKPSRDICQRGTSLTIQCQVDSQVTMMFWYRQQPGQSLTLIATANQGSEATYESGFVIDKFPISRPNLTFSTLTVSNMSPEDSSIYLCSVVGNGEAEAFFGQGTRLTVV.

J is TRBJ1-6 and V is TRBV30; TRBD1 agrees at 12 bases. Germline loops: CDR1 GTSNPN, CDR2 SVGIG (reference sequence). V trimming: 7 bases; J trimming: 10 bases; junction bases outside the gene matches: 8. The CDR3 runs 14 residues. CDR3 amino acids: CASSEGQGASPLHF. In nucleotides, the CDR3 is TGTGCCTCAAGTGAGGGACAGGGGGCGTCACCCCTCCACTTT.

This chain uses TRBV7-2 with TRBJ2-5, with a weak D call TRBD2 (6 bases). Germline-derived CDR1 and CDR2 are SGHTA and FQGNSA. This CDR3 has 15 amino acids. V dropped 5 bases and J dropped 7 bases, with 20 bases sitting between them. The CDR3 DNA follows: TGTGCCAGCAGCCGGGGGAGTGGTATTTCGGGGACCCAGTACTTC. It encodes CASSRGSGISGTQYF.

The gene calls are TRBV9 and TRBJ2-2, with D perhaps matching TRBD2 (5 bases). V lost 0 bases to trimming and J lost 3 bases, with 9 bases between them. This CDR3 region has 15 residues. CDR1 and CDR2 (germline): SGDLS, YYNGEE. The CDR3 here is CASSVGTPDTGELFF. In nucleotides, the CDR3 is TGTGCCAGCAGCGTAGGGACTCCCGACACCGGGGAGCTGTTTTTT.